This T cell receptor (beta chain) derives from a study of post-analysis software for immune sequencing data. Background on the study: Included among the disease courses, which were recorded for the cohort, were relapsing-remitting, secondary progressive and progressive-relapsing multiple sclerosis. Study-level points and caveats: The authors found that F measure strongly co-clustered same-batch samples. Compared against controls, patients with multiple sclerosis displayed significantly lower normalized Chao1 diversity. TRBV segments more frequent in patients than in controls numbered about five and included TRBV5-6, TRBV5-1 and TRBV20-1.

V gave up 1 base and J gave up 0 bases, with 16 bases separating them. The germline gives CDR1 SGHTA, CDR2 FQGNSA. The CDR3 is 17 residues long. The TCR beta cDNA libraries carried unique molecular identifiers. TCRdb reanalysed the PCR reads using MiXCR and keeps one entry per CDR3 protein. The table records 750,000 to 950,000 distinct CDR3 sequences, about 57% of them present only once. This clonotype came up a few times. The antigen is not known. The TCR sequence derives from a girl between 5 and 17 years old with multiple sclerosis. The chain links TRBV7-2 to TRBJ2-7; a weak D match, TRBD1 (6 bases). Sequenced sample: blood. The CDR3 sequence is CASSLVGASSASYEQYF. CDR3 in DNA: TGTGCCAGCAGCTTAGTGGGGGCTAGCAGCGCCTCCTACGAGCAGTACTTC. Full variable domain (missing parts from reference TRBV7-2 and TRBJ2-7): GAGVSQSPSNKVTEKGKDVELRCDPISGHTALYWYRQSLGQGLEFLIYFQGNSAPDKSGLPSDRFSAERTGGSVSTLTIQRTQQEDSAVYLCASSLVGASSASYEQYFGPGTRLTVT.